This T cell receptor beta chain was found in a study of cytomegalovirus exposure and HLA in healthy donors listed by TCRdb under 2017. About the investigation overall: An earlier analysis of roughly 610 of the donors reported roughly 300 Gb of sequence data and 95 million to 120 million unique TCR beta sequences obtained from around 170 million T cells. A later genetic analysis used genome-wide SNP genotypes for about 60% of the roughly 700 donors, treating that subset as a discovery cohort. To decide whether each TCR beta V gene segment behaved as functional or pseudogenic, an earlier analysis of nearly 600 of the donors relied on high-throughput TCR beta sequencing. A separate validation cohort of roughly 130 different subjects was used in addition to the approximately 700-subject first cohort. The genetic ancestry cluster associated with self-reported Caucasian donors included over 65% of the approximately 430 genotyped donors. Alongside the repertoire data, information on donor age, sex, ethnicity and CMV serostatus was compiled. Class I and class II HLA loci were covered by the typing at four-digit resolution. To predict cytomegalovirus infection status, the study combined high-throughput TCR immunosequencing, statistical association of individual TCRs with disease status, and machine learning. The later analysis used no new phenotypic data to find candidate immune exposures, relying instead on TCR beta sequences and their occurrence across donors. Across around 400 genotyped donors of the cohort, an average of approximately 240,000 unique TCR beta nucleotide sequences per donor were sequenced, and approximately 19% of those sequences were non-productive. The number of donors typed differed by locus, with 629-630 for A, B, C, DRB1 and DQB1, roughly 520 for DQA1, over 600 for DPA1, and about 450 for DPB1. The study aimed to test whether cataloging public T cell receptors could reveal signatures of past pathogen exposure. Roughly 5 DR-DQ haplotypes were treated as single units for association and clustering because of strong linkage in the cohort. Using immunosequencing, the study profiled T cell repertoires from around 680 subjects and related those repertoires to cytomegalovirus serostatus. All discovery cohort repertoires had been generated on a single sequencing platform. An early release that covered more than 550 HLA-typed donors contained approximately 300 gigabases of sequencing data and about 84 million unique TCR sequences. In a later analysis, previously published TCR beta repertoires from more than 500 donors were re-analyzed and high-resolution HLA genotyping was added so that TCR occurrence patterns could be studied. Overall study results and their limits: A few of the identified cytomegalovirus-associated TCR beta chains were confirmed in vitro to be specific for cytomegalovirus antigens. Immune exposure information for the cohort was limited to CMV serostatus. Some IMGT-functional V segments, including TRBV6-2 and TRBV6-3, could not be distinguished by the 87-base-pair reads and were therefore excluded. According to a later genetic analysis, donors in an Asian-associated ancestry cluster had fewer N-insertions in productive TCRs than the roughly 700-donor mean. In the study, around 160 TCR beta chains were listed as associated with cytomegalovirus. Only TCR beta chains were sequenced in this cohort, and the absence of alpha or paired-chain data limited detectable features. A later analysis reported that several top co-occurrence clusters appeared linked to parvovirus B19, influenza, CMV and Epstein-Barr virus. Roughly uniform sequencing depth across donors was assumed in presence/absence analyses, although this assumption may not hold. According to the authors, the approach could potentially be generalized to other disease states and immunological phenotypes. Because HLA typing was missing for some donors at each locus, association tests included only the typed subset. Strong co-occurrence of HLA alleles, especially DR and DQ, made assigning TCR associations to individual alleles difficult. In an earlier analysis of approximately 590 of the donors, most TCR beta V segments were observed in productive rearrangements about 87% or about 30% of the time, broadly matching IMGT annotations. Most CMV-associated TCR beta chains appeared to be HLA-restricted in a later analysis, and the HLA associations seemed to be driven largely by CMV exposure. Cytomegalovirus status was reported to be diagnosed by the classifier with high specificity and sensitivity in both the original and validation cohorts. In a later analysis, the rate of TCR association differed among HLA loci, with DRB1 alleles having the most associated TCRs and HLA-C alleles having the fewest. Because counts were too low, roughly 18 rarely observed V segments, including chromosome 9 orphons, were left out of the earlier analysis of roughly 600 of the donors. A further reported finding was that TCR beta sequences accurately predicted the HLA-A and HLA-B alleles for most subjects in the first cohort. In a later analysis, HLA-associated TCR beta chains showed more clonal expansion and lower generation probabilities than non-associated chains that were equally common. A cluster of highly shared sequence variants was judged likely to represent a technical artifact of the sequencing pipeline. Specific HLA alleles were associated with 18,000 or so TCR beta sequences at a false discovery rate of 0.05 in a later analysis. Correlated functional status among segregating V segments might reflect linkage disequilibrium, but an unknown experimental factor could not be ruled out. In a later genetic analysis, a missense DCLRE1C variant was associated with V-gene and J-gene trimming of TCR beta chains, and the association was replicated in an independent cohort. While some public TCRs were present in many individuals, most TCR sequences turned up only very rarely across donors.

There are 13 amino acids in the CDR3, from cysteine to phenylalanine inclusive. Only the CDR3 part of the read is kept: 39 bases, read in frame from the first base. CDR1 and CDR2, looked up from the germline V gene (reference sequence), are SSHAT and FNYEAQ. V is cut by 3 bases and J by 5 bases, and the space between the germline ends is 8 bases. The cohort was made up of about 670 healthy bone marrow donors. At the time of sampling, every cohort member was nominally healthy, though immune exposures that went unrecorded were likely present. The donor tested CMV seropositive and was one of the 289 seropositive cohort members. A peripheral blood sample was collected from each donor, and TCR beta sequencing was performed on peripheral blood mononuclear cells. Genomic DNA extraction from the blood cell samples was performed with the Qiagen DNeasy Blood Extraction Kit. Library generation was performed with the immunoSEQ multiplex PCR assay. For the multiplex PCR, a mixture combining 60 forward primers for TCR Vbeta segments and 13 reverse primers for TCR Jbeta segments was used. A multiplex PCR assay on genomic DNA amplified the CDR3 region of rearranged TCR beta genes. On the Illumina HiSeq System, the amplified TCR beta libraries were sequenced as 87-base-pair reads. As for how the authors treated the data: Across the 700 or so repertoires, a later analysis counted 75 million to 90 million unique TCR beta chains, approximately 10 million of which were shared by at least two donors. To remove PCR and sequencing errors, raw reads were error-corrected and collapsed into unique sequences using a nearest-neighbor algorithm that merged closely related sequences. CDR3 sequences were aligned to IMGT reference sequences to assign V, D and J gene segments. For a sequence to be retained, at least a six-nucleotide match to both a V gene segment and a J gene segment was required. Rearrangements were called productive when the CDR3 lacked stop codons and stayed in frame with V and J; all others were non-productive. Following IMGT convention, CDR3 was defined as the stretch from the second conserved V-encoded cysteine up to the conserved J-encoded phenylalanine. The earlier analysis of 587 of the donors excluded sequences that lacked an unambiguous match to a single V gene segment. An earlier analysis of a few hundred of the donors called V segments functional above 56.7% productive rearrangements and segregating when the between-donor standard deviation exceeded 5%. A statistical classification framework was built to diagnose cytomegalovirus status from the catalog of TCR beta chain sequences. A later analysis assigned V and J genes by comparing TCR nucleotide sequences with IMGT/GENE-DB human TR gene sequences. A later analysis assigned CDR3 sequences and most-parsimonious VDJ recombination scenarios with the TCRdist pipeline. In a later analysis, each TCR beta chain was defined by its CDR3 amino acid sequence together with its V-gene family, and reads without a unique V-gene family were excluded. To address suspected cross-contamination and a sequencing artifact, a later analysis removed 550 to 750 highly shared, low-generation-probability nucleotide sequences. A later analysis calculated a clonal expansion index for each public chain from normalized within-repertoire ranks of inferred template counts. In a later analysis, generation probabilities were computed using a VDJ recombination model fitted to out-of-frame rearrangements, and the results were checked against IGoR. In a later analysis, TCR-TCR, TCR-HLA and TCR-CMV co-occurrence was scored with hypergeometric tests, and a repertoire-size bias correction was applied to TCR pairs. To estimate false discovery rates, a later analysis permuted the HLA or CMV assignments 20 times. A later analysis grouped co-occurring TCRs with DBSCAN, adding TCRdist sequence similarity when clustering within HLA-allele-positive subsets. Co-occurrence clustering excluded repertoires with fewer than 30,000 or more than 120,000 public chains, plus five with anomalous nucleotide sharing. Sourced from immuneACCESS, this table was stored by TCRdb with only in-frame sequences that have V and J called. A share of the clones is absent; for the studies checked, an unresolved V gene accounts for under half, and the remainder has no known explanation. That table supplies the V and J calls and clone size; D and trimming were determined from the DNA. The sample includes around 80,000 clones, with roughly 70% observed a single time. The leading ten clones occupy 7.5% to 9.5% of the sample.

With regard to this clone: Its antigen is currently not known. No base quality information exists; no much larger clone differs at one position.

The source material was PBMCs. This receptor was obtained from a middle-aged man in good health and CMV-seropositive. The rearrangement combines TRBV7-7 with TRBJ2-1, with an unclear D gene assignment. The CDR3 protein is CASSLGFNNEQFF. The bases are TGTGCCAGCAGCTTGGGCTTCAACAATGAGCAGTTCTTC.